This T cell receptor beta chain was captured by sequencing in a study of early T cells in non-severe SARS-CoV-2 infection. In the study overall: Sequencing targeted bulk RNA from unsorted whole blood, leaving chains unpaired. Study-wide findings and caveats: VDJdb matches were skewed toward anti-spike CD8 T cell responses.

In this sample, this clonotype turned up a few times. Antigen unknown. Attachment of unique molecular identifiers to individual cDNA molecules was performed. TCRdb reprocessed the 5' RACE reads via MiXCR and lists one record per CDR3 protein. The sample holds 50,000 to 70,000 distinct CDR3 sequences, roughly an eighth seen once. V was trimmed by 5 bases and J by 0 bases, leaving 17 bases between them. CDR1 is MNHEY, CDR2 SVGAGI, per germline. CDR3 length equals 17 residues. The sequenced sample consisted of whole blood. The chain recombines TRBV6-5 with TRBJ1-3; D is perhaps TRBD1 (6 bases). This receptor was obtained from an adult who was a healthcare worker with PCR-confirmed SARS-CoV-2 infection or an uninfected control (not recorded which). CDR3 sequence (DNA): TGTGCCAGCAGTCTCGTAGGGAACAGGGACTCTGGAAACACCATATATTTT. This gives the protein CASSLVGNRDSGNTIYF.